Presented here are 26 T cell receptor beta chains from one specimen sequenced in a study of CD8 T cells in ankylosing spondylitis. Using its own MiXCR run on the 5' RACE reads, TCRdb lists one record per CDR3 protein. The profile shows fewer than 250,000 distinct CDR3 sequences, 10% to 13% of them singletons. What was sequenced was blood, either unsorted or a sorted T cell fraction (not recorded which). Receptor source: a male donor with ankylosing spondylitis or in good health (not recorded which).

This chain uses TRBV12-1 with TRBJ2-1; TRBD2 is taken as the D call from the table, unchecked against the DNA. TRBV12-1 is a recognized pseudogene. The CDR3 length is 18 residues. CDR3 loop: CASSFAGLAGAIYNEQFF. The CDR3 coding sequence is TGTGCCAGCAGCTTTGCGGGACTAGCGGGGGCGATCTACAATGAGCAGTTCTTC.

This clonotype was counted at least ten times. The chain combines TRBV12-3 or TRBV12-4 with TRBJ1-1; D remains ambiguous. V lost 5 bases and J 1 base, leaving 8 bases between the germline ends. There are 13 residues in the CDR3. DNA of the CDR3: TGTGCCAGCAGTATAGTTAAGAACACTGAAGCTTTCTTT. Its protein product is CASSIVKNTEAFF.

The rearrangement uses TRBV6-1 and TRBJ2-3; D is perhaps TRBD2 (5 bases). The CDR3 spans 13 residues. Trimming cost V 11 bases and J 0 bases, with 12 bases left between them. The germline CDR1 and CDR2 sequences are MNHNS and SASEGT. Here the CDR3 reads CAVRAESTDTQYF. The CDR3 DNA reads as TGTGCCGTGCGGGCGGAAAGCACAGATACGCAGTATTTT.

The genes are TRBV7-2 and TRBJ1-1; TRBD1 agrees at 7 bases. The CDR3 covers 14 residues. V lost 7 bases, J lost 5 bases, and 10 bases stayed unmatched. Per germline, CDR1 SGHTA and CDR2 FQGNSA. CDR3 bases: TGTGCCAGCAACGAAGACAGGGTTTTGACTGAAGCTTTCTTT. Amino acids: CASNEDRVLTEAFF.

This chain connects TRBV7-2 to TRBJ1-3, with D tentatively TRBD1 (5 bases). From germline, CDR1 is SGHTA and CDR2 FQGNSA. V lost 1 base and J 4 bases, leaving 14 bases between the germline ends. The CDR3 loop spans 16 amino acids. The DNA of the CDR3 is TGTGCCAGCAGCTTAGAGGGCAGGGCAGGAGGAAACACCATATATTTT. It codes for CASSLEGRAGGNTIYF.

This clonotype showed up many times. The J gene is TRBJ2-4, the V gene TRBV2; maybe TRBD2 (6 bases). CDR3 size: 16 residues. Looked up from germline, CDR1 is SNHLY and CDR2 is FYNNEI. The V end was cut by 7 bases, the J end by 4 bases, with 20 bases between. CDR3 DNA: TGTGCCAGCATCGGGCGGGGCAACAGAACTAAAAACATTCAGTACTTC. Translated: CASIGRGNRTKNIQYF.

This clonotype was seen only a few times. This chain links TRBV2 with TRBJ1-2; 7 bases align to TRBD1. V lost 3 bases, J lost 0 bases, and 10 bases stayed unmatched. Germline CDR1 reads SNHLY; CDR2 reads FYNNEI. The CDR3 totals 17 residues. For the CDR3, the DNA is TGTGCCAGCAGTGATCACGGACAGGCAACTACTAACTATGGCTACACCTTC. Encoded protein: CASSDHGQATTNYGYTF. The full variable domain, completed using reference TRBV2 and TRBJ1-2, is EPEVTQTPSHQVTQMGQEVILRCVPISNHLYFYWYRQILGQKVEFLVSFYNNEISEKSEIFDDQFSVERPDGSNFTLKIRSTKLEDSAMYFCASSDHGQATTNYGYTFGSGTRLTVV.

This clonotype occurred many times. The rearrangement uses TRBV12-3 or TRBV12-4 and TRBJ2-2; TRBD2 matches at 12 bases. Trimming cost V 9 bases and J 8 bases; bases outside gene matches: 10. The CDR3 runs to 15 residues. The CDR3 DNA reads TGTGCCAGTTTACCATCTAGCGGGAGGGCAGGGGAGCTGTTTTTT. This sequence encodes CASLPSSGRAGELFF.

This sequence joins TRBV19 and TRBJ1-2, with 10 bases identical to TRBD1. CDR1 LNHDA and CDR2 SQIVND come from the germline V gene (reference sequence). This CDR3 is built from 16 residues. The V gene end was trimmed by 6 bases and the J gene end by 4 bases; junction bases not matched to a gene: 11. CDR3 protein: CASSPSGTGVRYGYTF. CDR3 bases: TGTGCCAGTAGCCCCTCCGGGACAGGGGTTCGCTATGGCTACACCTTC.

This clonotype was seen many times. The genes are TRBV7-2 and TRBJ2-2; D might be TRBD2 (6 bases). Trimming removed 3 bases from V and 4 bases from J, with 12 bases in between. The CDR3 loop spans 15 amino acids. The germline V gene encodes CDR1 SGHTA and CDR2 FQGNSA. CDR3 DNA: TGTGCCAGCAGCTTTAGCGGTACGATCACCGGGGAGCTGTTTTTT. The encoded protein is CASSFSGTITGELFF.

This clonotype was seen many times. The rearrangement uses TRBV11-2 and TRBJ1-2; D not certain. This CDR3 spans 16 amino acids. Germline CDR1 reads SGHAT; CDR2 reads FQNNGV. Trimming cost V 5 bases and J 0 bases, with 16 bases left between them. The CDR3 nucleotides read TGTGCCAGCAGCCTCGGACCCCCGGGAACTAACTATGGCTACACCTTC. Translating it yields CASSLGPPGTNYGYTF.

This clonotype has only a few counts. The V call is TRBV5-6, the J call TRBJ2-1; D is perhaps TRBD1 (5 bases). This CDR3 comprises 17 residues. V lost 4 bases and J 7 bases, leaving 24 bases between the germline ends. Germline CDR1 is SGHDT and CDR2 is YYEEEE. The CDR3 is CASSDSSWGPIQNEQFF. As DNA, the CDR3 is TGTGCCAGCAGCGATTCCTCCTGGGGCCCCATACAGAATGAGCAGTTCTTC.

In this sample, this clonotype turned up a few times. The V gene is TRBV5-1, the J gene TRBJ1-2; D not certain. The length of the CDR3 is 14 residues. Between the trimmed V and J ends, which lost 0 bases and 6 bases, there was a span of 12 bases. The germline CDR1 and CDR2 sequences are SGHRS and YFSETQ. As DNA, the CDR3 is TGCGCCAGCAGCTTGGCCTGGCAGACGCATGGCTACACCTTC. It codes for CASSLAWQTHGYTF.

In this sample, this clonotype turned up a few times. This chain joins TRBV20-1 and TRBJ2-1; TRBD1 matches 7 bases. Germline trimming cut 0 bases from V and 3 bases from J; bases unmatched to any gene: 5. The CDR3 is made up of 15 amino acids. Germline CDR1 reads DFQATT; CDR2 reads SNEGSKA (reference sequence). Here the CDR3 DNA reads TGCAGTGCTAGAGATGGGAGACAGGGCTACAATGAGCAGTTCTTC. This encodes CSARDGRQGYNEQFF.

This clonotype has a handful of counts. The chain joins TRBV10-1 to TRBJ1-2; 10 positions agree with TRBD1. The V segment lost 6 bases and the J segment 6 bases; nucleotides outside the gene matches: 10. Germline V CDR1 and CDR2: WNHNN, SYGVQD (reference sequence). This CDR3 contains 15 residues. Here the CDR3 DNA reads TGCGCCAGCAGCGATCCGGGACAGGGGAGAGATGGCTACACCTTC. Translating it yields CASSDPGQGRDGYTF.

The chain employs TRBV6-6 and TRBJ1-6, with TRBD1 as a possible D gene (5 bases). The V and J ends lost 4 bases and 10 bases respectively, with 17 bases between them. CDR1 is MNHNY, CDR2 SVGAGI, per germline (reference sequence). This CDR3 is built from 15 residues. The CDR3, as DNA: TGTGCCAGCAGTTCCTACTCCGGGACGGCATCACCCCTCCACTTT. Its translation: CASSSYSGTASPLHF.

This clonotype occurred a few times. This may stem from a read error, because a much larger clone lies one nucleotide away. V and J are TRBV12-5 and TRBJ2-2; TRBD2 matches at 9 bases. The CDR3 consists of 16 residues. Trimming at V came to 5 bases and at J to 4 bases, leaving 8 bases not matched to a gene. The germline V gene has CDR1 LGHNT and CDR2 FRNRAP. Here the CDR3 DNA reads TGTGCTAGTGGTCCCGACCTAGCGGGGAGCACCGGGGAGCTGTTTTTT. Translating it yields CASGPDLAGSTGELFF.

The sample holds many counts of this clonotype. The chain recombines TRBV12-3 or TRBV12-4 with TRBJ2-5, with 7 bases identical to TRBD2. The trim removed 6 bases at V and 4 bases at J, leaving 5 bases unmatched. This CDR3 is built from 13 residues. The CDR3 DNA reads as TGTGCCAGCAGCCTACCGGGGGGAGAGACCCAGTACTTC. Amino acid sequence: CASSLPGGETQYF.

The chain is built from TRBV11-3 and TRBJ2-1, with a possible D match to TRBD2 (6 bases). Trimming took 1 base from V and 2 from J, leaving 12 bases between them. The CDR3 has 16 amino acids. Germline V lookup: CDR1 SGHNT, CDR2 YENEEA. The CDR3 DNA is TGTGCCAGCAGCTTAGGGGACTTTGGGACCTACAATGAGCAGTTCTTC. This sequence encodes CASSLGDFGTYNEQFF.

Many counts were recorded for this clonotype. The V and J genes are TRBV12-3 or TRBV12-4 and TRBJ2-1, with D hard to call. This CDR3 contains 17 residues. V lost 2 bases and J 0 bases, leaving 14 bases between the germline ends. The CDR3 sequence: CASSLRLTLSSYNEQFF. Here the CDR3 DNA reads TGTGCCAGCAGTTTACGGCTAACCCTCAGCTCCTACAATGAGCAGTTCTTC.

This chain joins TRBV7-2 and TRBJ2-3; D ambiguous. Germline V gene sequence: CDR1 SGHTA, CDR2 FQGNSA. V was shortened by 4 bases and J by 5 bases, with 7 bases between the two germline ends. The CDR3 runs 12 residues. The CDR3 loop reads CASSSGVDTQYF. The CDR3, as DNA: TGTGCCAGCAGCTCGGGCGTAGATACGCAGTATTTT.

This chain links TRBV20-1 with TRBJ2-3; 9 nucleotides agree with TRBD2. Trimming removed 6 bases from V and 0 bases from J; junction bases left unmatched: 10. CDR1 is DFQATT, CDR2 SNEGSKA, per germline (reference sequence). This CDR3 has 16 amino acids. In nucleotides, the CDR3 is TGCAGTGCCGGCGGCGGGGGGGCCGCAAGCACAGATACGCAGTATTTT. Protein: CSAGGGGAASTDTQYF.

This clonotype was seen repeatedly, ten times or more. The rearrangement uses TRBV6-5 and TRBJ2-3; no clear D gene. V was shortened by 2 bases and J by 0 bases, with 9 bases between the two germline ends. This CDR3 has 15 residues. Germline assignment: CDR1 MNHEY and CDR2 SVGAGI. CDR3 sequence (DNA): TGTGCCAGCAGTTACGGCAGAGATAGCACAGATACGCAGTATTTT. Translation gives CASSYGRDSTDTQYF.

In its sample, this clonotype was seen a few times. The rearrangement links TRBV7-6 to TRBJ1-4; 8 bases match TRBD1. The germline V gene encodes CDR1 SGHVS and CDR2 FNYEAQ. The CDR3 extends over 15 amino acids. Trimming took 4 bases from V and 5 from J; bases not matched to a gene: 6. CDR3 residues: CASSSRTGLNEKLFF. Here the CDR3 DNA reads TGTGCCAGCAGCTCCCGGACAGGGTTGAATGAAAAACTGTTTTTT. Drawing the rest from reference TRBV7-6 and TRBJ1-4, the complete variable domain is GAGVSQSPRYKVTKRGQDVALRCDPISGHVSLYWYRQALGQGPEFLTYFNYEAQQDKSGLPNDRFSAERPEGSISTLTIQRTEQRDSAMYRCASSSRTGLNEKLFFGSGTQLSVL.

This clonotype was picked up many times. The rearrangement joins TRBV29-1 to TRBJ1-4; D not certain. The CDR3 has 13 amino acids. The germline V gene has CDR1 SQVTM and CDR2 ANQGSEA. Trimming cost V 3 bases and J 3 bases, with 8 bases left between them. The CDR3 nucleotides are TGCAGCGTTGACCCGGGAGCTAATGAAAAACTGTTTTTT. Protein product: CSVDPGANEKLFF.

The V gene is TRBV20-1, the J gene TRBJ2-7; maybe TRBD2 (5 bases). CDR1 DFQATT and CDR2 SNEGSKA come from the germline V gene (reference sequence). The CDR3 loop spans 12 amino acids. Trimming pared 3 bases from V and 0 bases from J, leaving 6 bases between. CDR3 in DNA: TGCAGTGCTAGTAGCGACTCCTACGAGCAGTACTTC. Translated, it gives CSASSDSYEQYF.